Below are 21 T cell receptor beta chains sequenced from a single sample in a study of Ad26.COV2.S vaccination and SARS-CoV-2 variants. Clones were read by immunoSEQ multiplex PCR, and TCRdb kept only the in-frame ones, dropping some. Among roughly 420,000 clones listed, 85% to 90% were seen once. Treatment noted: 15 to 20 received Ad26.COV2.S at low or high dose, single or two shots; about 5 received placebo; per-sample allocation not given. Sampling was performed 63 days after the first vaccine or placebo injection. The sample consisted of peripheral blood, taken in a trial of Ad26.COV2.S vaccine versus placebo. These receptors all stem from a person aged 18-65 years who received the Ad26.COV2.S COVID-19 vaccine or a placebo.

The CDR3 protein is CASSLITWDRGNYGYTF. The CDR3 DNA reads as TGTGCCAGCAGCTTAATAACTTGGGACAGAGGAAACTATGGCTACACCTTC. The chain links TRBV7-2 to TRBJ1-2; TRBD1 aligns across 7 bases. Germline V gives CDR1 SGHTA, CDR2 FQGNSA. Trimming removed 2 bases from V and 2 bases from J; junction bases left unmatched: 11. This CDR3 region has 17 residues.

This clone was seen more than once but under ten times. Here the CDR3 reads CASSLVSGVAGNTIYF. The DNA of the CDR3 is TGCGCCAGCAGCTTGGTTTCGGGAGTTGCTGGAAACACCATATATTTT. The rearrangement joins TRBV5-1 to TRBJ1-3; D is ambiguous. The CDR3 runs to 16 residues. The V end was cut by 0 bases, the J end by 2 bases, with 12 bases between. CDR1 and CDR2 from the germline V gene are SGHRS and YFSETQ.

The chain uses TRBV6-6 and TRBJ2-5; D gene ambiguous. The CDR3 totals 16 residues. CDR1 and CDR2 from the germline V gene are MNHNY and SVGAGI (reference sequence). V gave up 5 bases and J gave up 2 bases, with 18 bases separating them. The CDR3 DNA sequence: TGTGCCAGCAGTCTAGAGCCCTACGGGCCGCAAGAGACCCAGTACTTC. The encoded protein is CASSLEPYGPQETQYF.

DNA for the CDR3: TGTGCCAGCAGCTCCCTTAGGTTGGGGGGAACTAACTATGGCTACACCTTC. Translating gives CASSSLRLGGTNYGYTF. The J gene is TRBJ1-2, the V gene TRBV11-2; a possible D gene is TRBD1 (5 bases). The ends were cut back, 4 bases at V and 0 bases at J, with 18 bases in the middle. CDR1 is SGHAT, CDR2 FQNNGV, per germline. CDR3 length: 17 amino acids.

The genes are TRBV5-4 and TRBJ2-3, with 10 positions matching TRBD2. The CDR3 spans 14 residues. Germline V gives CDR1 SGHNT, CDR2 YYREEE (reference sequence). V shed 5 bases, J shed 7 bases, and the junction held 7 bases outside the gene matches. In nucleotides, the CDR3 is TGTGCCAGCAGTTCCAGCGGGAGGGCGTATACGCAGTATTTT. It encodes CASSSSGRAYTQYF.

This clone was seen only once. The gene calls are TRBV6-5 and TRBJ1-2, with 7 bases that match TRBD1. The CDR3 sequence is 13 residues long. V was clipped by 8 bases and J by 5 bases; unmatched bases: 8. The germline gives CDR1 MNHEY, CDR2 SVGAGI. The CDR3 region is CASSTGWWYGYTF. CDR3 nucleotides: TGTGCCAGCTCGACAGGGTGGTGGTATGGCTACACCTTC.

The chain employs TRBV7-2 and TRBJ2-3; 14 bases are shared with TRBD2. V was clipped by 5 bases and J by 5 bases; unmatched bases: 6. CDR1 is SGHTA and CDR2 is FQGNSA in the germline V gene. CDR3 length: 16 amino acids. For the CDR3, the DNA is TGTGCCAGCAGCCCCGGACTAGCGGGGGGTGGAGATACGCAGTATTTT. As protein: CASSPGLAGGGDTQYF.

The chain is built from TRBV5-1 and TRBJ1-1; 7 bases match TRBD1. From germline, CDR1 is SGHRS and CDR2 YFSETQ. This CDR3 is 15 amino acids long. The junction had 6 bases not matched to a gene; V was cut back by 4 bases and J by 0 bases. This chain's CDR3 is CASSPTGTVNTEAFF. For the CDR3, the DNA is TGCGCCAGCAGCCCGACAGGGACGGTGAACACTGAAGCTTTCTTT.

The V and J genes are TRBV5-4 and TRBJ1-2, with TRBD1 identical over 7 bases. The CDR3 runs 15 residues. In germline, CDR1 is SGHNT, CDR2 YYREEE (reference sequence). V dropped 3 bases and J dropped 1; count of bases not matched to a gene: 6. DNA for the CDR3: TGTGCCAGCAGCTCCGGGGGACAGCTTAACTATGGCTACACCTTC. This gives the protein CASSSGGQLNYGYTF.

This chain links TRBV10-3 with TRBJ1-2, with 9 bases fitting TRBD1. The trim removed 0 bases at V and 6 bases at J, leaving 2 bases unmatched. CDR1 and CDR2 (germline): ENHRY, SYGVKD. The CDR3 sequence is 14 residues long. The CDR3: CAISESRTGDGYTF. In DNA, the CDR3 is TGTGCCATCAGTGAGTCAAGGACAGGGGATGGCTACACCTTC.

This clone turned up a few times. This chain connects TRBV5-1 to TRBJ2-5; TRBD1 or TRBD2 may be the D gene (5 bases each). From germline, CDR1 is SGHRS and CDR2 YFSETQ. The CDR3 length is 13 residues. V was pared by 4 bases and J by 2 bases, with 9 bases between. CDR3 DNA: TGCGCCAGCAGCGAGGGACCTCAAGAGACCCAGTACTTC. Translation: CASSEGPQETQYF. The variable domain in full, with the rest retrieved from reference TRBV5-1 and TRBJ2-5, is KAGVTQTPRYLIKTRGQQVTLSCSPISGHRSVSWYQQTPGQGLQFLFEYFSETQRNKGNFPGRFSGRQFSNSRSEMNVSTLELGDSALYLCASSEGPQETQYFGPGTRLLVL.

The CDR3 sequence is CASRTRDRGLRGNTEAFF. CDR3 nucleotide sequence: TGTGCCAGTAGAACCCGGGACAGGGGGCTTCGGGGGAACACTGAAGCTTTCTTT. The V gene is TRBV19, the J gene TRBJ1-1; TRBD1 matches 12 bases. V was clipped by 6 bases and J by 1 base; unmatched bases: 12. The germline V gene has CDR1 LNHDA and CDR2 SQIVND (reference sequence). The CDR3 is 18 residues long.

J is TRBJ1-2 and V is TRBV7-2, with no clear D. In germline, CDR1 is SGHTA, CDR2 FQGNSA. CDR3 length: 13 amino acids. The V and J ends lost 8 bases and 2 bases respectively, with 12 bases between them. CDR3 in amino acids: CASDDWKNYGYTF. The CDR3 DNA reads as TGTGCCAGCGACGACTGGAAAAACTATGGCTACACCTTC.

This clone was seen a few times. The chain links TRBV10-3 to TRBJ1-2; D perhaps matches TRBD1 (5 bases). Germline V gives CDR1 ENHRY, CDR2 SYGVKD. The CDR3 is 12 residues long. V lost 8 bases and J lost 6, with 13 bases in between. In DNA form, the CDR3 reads TGTGCCATCGGGCGGACAAGGGATGGCTACACCTTC. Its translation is CAIGRTRDGYTF.

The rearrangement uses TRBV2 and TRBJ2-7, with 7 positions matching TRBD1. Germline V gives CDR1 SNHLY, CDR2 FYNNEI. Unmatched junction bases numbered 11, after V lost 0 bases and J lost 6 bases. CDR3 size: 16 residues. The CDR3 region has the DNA TGTGCCAGCAGTGAAGCCTTGGGACAGATTGGTATCGAGCAGTACTTC. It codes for CASSEALGQIGIEQYF.

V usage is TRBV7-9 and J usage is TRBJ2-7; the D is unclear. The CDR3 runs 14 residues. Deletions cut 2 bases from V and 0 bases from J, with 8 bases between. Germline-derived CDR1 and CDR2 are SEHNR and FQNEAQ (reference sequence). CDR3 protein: CASSLRSSSYEQYF. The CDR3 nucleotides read TGTGCCAGCAGCTTAAGGTCCTCCTCCTACGAGCAGTACTTC. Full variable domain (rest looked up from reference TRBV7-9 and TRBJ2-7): DTGVSQNPRHKITKRGQNVTFRCDPISEHNRLYWYRQTLGQGPEFLTYFQNEAQLEKSRLLSDRFSAERPKGSFSTLEIQRTEQGDSAMYLCASSLRSSSYEQYFGPGTRLTVT.

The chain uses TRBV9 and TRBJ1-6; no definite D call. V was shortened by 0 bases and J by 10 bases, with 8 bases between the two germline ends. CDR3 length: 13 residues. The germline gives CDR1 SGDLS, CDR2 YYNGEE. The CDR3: CASSVGAQSPLHF. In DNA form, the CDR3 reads TGTGCCAGCAGCGTAGGTGCCCAGTCACCCCTCCACTTT.

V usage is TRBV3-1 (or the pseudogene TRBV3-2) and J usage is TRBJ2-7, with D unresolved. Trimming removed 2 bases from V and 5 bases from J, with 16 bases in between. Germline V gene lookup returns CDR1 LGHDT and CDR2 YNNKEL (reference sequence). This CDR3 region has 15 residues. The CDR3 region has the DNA TGTGCCAGCAGCCAAAAGGGCCCCGTGGAACACGAGCAGTACTTC. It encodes CASSQKGPVEHEQYF.

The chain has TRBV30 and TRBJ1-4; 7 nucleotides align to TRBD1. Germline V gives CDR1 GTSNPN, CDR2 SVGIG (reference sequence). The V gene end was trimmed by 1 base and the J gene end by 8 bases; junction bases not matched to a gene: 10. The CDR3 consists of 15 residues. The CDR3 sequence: CAWSGQGPGVEKLFF. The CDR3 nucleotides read TGTGCCTGGAGTGGACAGGGCCCGGGGGTCGAAAAACTGTTTTTT.

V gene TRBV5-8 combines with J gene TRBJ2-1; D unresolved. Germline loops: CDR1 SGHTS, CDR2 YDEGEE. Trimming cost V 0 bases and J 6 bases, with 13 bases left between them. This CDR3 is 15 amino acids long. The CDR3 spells CASSLVSWIINEQFF. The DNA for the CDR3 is TGTGCCAGCAGCTTGGTTTCTTGGATCATCAATGAGCAGTTCTTC.

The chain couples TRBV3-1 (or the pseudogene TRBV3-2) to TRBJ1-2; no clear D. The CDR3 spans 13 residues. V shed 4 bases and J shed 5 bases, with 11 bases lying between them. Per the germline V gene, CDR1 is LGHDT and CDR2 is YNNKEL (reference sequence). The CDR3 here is CASSPTSWYGYTF. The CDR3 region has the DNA TGTGCCAGCAGCCCGACCTCATGGTATGGCTACACCTTC.